This TCR beta chain was identified in a study of OX40 agonist ivuxolimab in advanced cancers. Describing the broader study: Ivuxolimab, which targeted the costimulatory receptor OX40 (CD134), was an agonistic, fully human IgG2 monoclonal antibody. Intravenous ivuxolimab was administered to patients every 2 weeks at six dose levels: 0.01, 0.1, 0.3, 1.5, 3 and 10 mg/kg. Among the roughly 52 dose-escalation patients, about 19 had hepatocellular carcinoma, around 15 melanoma, 9 renal cell carcinoma and 9 head and neck cancer. In the dose-escalation cohort, 70% to 85% of patients were male, and the mean age was roughly 56 years with a range of roughly 20 to 79. Prior anti-PD-1, anti-PD-L1 or anti-CTLA-4 therapy was permitted, and checkpoint inhibitors had been received by 40% to 50% of dose-escalation patients. Partial responses occurred in three dose-escalation patients: two with cutaneous melanoma and one with hepatocellular carcinoma. The purpose of peripheral TCRbeta sequencing was to test whether ivuxolimab changed TCR sequence diversity and led to clonal T-cell expansion. The monotherapy dose-escalation portion (N ≈ 52 patients) of the phase I ivuxolimab trial is reported in the paper.

Per the germline V gene, MNHNS is the CDR1 and SASEGT is the CDR2. The CDR3 starts with the cysteine, ends with the phenylalanine, and has 15 residues. Left in the record is the CDR3 DNA by itself, 45 bases read in frame from the first base. A distance of 13 bases separates the germline ends of V and J, which lose 5 bases and 0 bases respectively. Patients with a history of autoimmune disease or receiving systemic immunosuppression were excluded from the trial. Peripheral blood for TCR sequencing was collected from all dose cohorts at baseline, on cycle 4 day 1, and on cycle 7 day 1. Samples came from an open-label, multicenter, first-in-human phase I dose-escalation trial of ivuxolimab. Adults with locally advanced or metastatic head and neck squamous cell, hepatocellular, melanoma or renal cell carcinoma were enrolled in the trial. Before TCR sequencing, CD4+ T cells and CD8+ T cells were sorted from peripheral blood as separate populations.

The study at large found these results: Low levels of normalized T-cell clonal expansion were also seen in some nonresponding patients. Antigen specificity was not determined for the clonally expanded peripheral T cells. On average, CD8+ T cells showed more expanded clones than CD4+ T cells after ivuxolimab. At doses from 0.1 to 3.0 mg/kg, clonal expansion was seen in both CD4+ and CD8+ blood T cells between baseline and week 6. In partial responders in the 0.1-3.0 mg/kg groups, normalized peripheral clonal expansion was found to be among the lowest, especially among CD8+ T cells.

Genomic DNA was isolated from the sorted cells so that the TCRbeta CDR3 region could be sequenced. TCRbeta CDR3 regions were sequenced using the immunoSEQ Assay. The table comes from immuneACCESS by way of TCRdb, which keeps in-frame sequences with V and J called. Part of the clones is missing from these tables; in studies checked, under half for an unresolved V gene and the rest for unknown reasons. This sample lists approximately 65,000 clones; roughly 85% were detected once. Clones ranked in the top ten supply around 0.8% of the sample. As concerns this clone: The specificity of this receptor is unknown. Base qualities were left out, and no much larger clone turns up one base away.

The clonotype comes from an adult with an advanced solid tumor such as melanoma, head and neck, liver or kidney cancer. Recombination linked TRBV6-1 to TRBJ1-1; the D segment cannot be called with confidence. The sequences come from CD4+ or CD8+ T cells sorted from blood, collected in a trial of the OX40 agonist ivuxolimab. In nucleotide form, the sequence is TGTGCCAGCAGTAGCTCCTTCGGGATGAACACTGAAGCTTTCTTT. Translated, it reads CASSSSFGMNTEAFF.